These 16 T cell receptor beta chains originate from one sample sequenced in a study of cytomegalovirus exposure and HLA in healthy donors. Primers for the PCR totalled 60 Vbeta and 13 Jbeta. Produced via immunoSEQ multiplex PCR; TCRdb's table is partial and in-frame only. The sample contains some 100,000 clones, approximately 77% of which appear only once. Sequenced material: PBMCs. All receptors derive from a male donor in good health and CMV-seropositive.

The rearrangement links TRBV6-5 to TRBJ1-1; no clear D gene. Deletions cut 6 bases from V and 9 bases from J, with 11 bases between. The CDR3 consists of 11 residues. The V gene's germline CDR1 is MNHEY and CDR2 SVGAGI. CDR3 nucleotide sequence: TGTGCCAGCAGCCGCGGGCCGAAAGCTTTCTTT. Residues: CASSRGPKAFF.

The rearrangement joins TRBV27 to TRBJ1-4, with TRBD1 as a possible D gene (6 bases). The V and J ends lost 3 bases and 11 bases respectively, with 16 bases between them. Germline CDR1 reads MNHEY; CDR2 reads SMNVEV (reference sequence). This CDR3 has 14 residues. CDR3 sequence (DNA): TGTGCCAGCAGTTTCCCGGGGGGCGCGGGGAAACTGTTTTTT. Residues: CASSFPGGAGKLFF.

The J gene is TRBJ1-4, the V gene TRBV27; TRBD1 agrees at 7 bases. The CDR3 runs to 14 residues. Germline V lookup: CDR1 MNHEY, CDR2 SMNVEV (reference sequence). Trimming at V came to 4 bases and at J to 7 bases, leaving 6 bases not matched to a gene. In DNA, the CDR3 is TGTGCCAGCAGTTCCGGGACAGTGGTTGAAAAACTGTTTTTT. Protein: CASSSGTVVEKLFF.

This clone was recorded once. This rearrangement joins TRBV30 to TRBJ2-1; possible D gene TRBD1, 5 bases. The germline gives CDR1 GTSNPN, CDR2 SVGIG (reference sequence). The CDR3 covers 13 residues. V was shortened by 5 bases and J by 4 bases, with 12 bases between the two germline ends. This CDR3 is CAWAGLSYNEQFF. The CDR3 DNA reads as TGTGCCTGGGCAGGGCTTTCATACAATGAGCAGTTCTTC.

The chain employs TRBV19 and TRBJ1-1; the D is unclear. The CDR3 has 13 amino acids. In germline, CDR1 is LNHDA, CDR2 SQIVND (reference sequence). Trimming shortened V by 1 base and J by 0 bases, and 3 bases separated the two germline ends. The chain's CDR3 is CASSIALNTEAFF. The CDR3 nucleotides read TGTGCCAGTAGTATAGCTCTGAACACTGAAGCTTTCTTT.

Concerning this clone itself: Other DNA sequences in the sample encode the same CDR3. The V gene is TRBV30, the J gene TRBJ1-2, with 8 positions matching TRBD1. The CDR3 runs 13 residues. V dropped 3 bases and J dropped 3; count of bases not matched to a gene: 3. Germline loops: CDR1 GTSNPN, CDR2 SVGIG (reference sequence). CDR3 loop: CAWSRGRDYGYTF. The CDR3 DNA is TGTGCCTGGAGCAGGGGGCGCGACTATGGCTACACCTTC. Using reference TRBV30 and TRBJ1-2 for the parts outside the CDR3, the full variable domain is SQTIHQWPATLVQPVGSPLSLECTVEGTSNPNLYWYRQAAGRGLQLLFYSVGIGQISSEVPQNLSASRPQDRQFILSSKKLLLSDSGFYLCAWSRGRDYGYTFGSGTRLTVV.

This chain uses TRBV27 with TRBJ2-7; TRBD1 might be the D (5 bases). CDR3 size: 13 residues. Per germline, CDR1 MNHEY and CDR2 SMNVEV (reference sequence). V was trimmed by 0 bases and J by 3 bases, leaving 6 bases between them. The CDR3 DNA follows: TGTGCCAGCAGTTTATCAGGGGACTACGAGCAGTACTTC. This gives the protein CASSLSGDYEQYF.

The rearrangement links TRBV9 to TRBJ2-1; 12 positions agree with TRBD2. The germline gives CDR1 SGDLS, CDR2 YYNGEE. The V segment lost 0 bases and the J segment 8 bases; nucleotides outside the gene matches: 9. There are 17 residues in the CDR3. CDR3 nucleotides: TGTGCCAGCAGCGTAGCGGCTAGCGGGGGGGCCAAGGATGAGCAGTTCTTC. Its protein product is CASSVAASGGAKDEQFF.

The chain combines TRBV29-1 with TRBJ2-5, with TRBD2 as a possible D gene (7 bases). Trimming stripped 6 bases from V and 5 bases from J, with 19 bases between. The CDR3 loop spans 14 amino acids. Per germline, CDR1 SQVTM and CDR2 ANQGSEA. The chain's CDR3 is CSVLGGAGPETQYF. DNA for the CDR3: TGCAGCGTACTAGGGGGGGCCGGACCGGAGACCCAGTACTTC.

This clone was counted only a few times. V is TRBV7-9 and J is TRBJ2-7, with TRBD1 matching 8 bases. The CDR3 has 14 amino acids. V was pared by 5 bases and J by 2 bases, with 5 bases of the junction left unmatched. Germline V lookup: CDR1 SEHNR, CDR2 FQNEAQ (reference sequence). CDR3 nucleotides: TGTGCCAGCAGCCACCGGGACAGGACCTACGAGCAGTACTTC. It yields the protein CASSHRDRTYEQYF.

The chain recombines TRBV5-6 with TRBJ1-5, with 9 bases lining up with TRBD1. The CDR3 sequence is 17 residues long. The J segment lost 6 bases and the V segment lost 4 bases, leaving 14 bases of the junction unmatched. Germline CDR1 is SGHDT and CDR2 is YYEEEE. The CDR3 sequence is CASSRWWKTGGRQPQHF. Here the CDR3 DNA reads TGTGCCAGCAGCCGCTGGTGGAAAACAGGGGGCCGTCAGCCCCAGCATTTT.

The chain has TRBV25-1 and TRBJ2-5; 9 bases fit TRBD2. CDR3 size: 16 residues. The V and J ends lost 3 bases and 4 bases, in that order; junction bases with no gene match: 9. Germline V gene data show CDR1 as MGHDK and CDR2 as SYGVNS. CDR3: CASSDPPGTSRETQYF. The CDR3 DNA reads TGTGCCAGCAGTGACCCCCCCGGGACTAGCCGAGAGACCCAGTACTTC.

The chain carries TRBV6-5 and TRBJ1-2; tentatively, D is TRBD1 (5 bases). Trimming shortened V by 7 bases and J by 4 bases, and 16 bases separated the two germline ends. CDR3 length: 14 amino acids. Germline CDR1 and CDR2: MNHEY and SVGAGI. Written as DNA, the CDR3 is TGTGCCAGCACCTCGACGGGGGGGGGCTATGGCTACACCTTC. Translating gives CASTSTGGGYGYTF.

The chain uses TRBV5-6 and TRBJ1-4; D uncertain. The V end was cut by 0 bases, the J end by 5 bases, with 8 bases between. Germline V gene lookup returns CDR1 SGHDT and CDR2 YYEEEE. There are 14 residues in the CDR3. CDR3: CASSLDQKNEKLFF. Here the CDR3 DNA reads TGTGCCAGCAGCTTGGATCAGAAGAATGAAAAACTGTTTTTT.

This clone was seen many times. Different DNA sequences within this sample yield the same CDR3. The chain carries TRBV7-8 and TRBJ2-7, with 7 bases aligning to TRBD1. Germline V CDR1 and CDR2: SGHVS, FQNEAQ. Trimming removed 2 bases from V and 3 bases from J; junction bases left unmatched: 1. This CDR3 comprises 13 residues. This chain's CDR3 is CASSLRDSYEQYF. CDR3 bases: TGTGCCAGCAGCTTAAGGGACAGCTACGAGCAGTACTTC.

V and J are TRBV10-2 and TRBJ2-7; D possibly corresponds to TRBD1 (5 bases). CDR1 is WSHSY, CDR2 SAAADI, per germline. The CDR3 runs 16 residues. The V and J ends lost 0 bases and 8 bases respectively, with 20 bases between them. The CDR3 spells CASSESNRGQGSQQYF. CDR3 bases: TGCGCCAGCAGTGAGTCGAACAGAGGCCAGGGAAGTCAGCAGTACTTC.